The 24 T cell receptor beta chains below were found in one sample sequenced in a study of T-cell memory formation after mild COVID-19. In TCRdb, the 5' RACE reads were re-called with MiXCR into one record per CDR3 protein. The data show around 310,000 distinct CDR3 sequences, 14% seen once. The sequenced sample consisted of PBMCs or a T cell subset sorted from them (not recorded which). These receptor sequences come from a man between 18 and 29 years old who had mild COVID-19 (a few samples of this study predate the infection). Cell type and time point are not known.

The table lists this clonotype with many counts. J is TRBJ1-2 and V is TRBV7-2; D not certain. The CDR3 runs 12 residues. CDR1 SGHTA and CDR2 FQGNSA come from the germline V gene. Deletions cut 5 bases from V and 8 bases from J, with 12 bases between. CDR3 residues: CASSPTLRGYTF. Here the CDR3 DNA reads TGTGCCAGCAGCCCTACCCTTAGAGGCTACACCTTC.

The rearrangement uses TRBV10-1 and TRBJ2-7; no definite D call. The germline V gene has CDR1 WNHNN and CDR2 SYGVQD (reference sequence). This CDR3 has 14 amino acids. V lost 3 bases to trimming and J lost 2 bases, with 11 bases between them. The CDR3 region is CASSESGLPYEQYF. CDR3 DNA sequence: TGCGCCAGCAGTGAATCCGGGCTTCCCTACGAGCAGTACTTC.

In DNA form, the CDR3 reads TGCGCCAGCAGCTTGGCAATGGGGATCAATTCACCCCTCCACTTT. Translated, it gives CASSLAMGINSPLHF. The rearrangement joins TRBV5-1 to TRBJ1-6; no definite D call. Germline V gene sequence: CDR1 SGHRS, CDR2 YFSETQ. CDR3 length: 15 amino acids. V lost 0 bases and J 7 bases, leaving 11 bases between the germline ends.

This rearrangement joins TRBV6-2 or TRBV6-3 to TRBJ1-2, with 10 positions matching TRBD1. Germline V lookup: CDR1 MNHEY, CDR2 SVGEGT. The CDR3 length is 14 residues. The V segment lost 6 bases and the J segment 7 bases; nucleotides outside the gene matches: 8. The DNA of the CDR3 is TGTGCCAGCAGAGACAGGGGGCTAGTGTGTGGCTACACCTTC. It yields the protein CASRDRGLVCGYTF.

The CDR3 nucleotides read TGTGCCAGCAGTACAGGACAGGGAGGAGGCTATGGCTACACCTTC. This translates into CASSTGQGGGYGYTF. J is TRBJ1-2 and V is TRBV12-3 or TRBV12-4, with 8 bases fitting TRBD1. V shed 5 bases, J shed 4 bases, and the junction held 9 bases outside the gene matches. The CDR3 is 15 residues long.

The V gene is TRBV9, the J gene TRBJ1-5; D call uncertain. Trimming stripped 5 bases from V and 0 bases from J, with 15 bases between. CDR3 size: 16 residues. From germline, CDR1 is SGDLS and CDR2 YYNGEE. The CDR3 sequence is CASRMQWQNSNQPQHF. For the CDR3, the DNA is TGTGCCAGCAGGATGCAATGGCAAAATAGCAATCAGCCCCAGCATTTT.

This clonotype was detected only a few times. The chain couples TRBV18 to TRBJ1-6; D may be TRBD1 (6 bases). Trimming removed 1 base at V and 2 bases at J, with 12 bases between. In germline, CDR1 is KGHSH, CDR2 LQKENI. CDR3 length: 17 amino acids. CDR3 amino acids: CASSPRQGLAYNSPLHF. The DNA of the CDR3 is TGTGCCAGCTCACCACGGCAGGGGTTGGCCTATAATTCACCCCTCCACTTT.

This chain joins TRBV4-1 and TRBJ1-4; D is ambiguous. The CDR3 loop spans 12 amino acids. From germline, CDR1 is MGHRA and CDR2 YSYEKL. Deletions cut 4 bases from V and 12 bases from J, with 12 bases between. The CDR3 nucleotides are TGCGCCAGCAGCCCTCCGGAAAGGGAACTGTTTTTT. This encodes CASSPPERELFF.

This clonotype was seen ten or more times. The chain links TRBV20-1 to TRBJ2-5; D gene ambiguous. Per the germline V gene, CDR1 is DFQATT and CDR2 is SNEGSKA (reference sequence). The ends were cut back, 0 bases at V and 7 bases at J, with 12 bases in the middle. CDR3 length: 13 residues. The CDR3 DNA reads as TGCAGTGCTAGAGACCTAGAATTGGGGACCCAGTACTTC. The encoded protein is CSARDLELGTQYF.

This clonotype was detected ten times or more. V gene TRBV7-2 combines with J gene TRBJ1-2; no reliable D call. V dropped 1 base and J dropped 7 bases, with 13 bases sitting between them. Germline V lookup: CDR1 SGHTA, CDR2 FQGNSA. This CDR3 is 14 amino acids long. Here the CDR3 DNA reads TGTGCCAGCAGCTTAGAATCGGGGTATACTGGCTACACCTTC. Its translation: CASSLESGYTGYTF.

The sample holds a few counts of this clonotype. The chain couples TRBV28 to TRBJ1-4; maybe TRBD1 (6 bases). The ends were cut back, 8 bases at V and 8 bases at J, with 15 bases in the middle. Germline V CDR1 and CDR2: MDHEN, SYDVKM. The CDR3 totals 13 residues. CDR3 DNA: TGTGCCAGCCTCCTCCGTGGGGGCGAAAAACTGTTTTTT. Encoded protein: CASLLRGGEKLFF.

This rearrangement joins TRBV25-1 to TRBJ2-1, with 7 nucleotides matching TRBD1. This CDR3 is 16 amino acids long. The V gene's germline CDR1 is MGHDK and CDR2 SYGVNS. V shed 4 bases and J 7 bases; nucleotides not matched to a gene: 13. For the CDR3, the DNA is TGTGCCAGCAGTGGAATTGACAGGGTATATTCGAATGAGCAGTTCTTC. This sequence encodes CASSGIDRVYSNEQFF.

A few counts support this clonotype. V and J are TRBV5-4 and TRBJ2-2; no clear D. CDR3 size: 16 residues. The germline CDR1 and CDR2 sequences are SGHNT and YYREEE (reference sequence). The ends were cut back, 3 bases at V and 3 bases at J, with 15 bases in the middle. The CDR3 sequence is CASSSSWAVDTGELFF. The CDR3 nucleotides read TGTGCCAGCAGCTCCTCCTGGGCCGTTGACACCGGGGAGCTGTTTTTT.

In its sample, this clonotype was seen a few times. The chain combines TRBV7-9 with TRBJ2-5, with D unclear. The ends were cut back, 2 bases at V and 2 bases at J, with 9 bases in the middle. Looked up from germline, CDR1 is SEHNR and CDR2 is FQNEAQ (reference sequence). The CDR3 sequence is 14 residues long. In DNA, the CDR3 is TGTGCCAGCAGCTTAAAAGGCGGACAAGAGACCCAGTACTTC. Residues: CASSLKGGQETQYF.

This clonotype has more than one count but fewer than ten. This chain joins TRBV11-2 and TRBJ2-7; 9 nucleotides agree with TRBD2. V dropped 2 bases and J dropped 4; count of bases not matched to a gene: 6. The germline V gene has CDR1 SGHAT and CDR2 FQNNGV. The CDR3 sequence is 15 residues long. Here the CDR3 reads CASSLTAGGLYEQYF. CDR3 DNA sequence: TGTGCCAGCAGCTTAACAGCGGGGGGCTTATACGAGCAGTACTTC.

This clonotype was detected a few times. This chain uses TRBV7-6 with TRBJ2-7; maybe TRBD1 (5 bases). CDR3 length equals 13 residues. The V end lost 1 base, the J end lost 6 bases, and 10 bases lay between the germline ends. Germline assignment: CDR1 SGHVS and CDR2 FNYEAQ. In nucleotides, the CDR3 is TGTGCCAGCAGCTTAGATCAGGGCTCCGAGCAGTACGTC. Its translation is CASSLDQGSEQYV.

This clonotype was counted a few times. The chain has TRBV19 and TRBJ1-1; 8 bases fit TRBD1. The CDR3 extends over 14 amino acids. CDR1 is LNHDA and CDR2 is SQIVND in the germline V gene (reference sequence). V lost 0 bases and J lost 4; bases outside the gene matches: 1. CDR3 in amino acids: CASSIDRGLTEAFF. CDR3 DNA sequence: TGTGCCAGTAGTATAGACAGGGGGCTCACTGAAGCTTTCTTT.

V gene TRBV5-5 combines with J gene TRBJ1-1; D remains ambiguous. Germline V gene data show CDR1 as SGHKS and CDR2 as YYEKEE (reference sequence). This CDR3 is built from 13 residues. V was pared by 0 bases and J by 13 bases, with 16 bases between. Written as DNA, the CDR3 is TGTGCCAGCAGCTTGGGAGTAGAGGGCTGGGGTTTCTTT. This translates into CASSLGVEGWGFF.

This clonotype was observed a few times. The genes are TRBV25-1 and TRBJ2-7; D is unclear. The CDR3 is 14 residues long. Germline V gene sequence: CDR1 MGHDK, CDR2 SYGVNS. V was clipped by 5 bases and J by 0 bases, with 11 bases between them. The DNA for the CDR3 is TGTGCCAGCAGTAGGTCAGGATACTCCTACGAGCAGTACTTC. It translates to CASSRSGYSYEQYF.

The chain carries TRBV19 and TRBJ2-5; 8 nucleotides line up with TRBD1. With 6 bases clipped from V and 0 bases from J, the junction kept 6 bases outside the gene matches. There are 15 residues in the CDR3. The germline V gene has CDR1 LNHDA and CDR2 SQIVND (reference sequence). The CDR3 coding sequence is TGTGCCAGTAGCACAGGACAGGGAGACCAAGAGACCCAGTACTTC. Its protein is CASSTGQGDQETQYF.

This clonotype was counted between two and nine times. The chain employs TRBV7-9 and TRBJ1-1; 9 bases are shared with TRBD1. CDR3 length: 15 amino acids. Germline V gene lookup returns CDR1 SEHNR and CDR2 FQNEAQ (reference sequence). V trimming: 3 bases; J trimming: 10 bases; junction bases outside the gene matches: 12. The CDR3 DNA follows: TGTGCCAGCAGCTTGGGACAGGGCCTAACTCTTGGAGCTTTCTTT. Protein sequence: CASSLGQGLTLGAFF.

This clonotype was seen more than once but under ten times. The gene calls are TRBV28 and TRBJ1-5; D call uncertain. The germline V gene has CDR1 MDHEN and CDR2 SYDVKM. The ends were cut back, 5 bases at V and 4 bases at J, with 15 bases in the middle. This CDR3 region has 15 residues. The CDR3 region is CASSEGDNGNQPQHF. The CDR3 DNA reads TGTGCCAGCAGTGAGGGAGACAATGGGAATCAGCCCCAGCATTTT.

CDR3 coding DNA: TGTGCCAGCAGCCTCGCGGGGTCAGGTACGCAGTATTTT. Encoded protein: CASSLAGSGTQYF. The V and J genes are TRBV7-6 and TRBJ2-3; a possible D gene is TRBD2 (6 bases). V was clipped by 5 bases and J by 8 bases, with 14 bases between them. CDR1 is SGHVS and CDR2 is FNYEAQ in the germline V gene. CDR3 length: 13 residues.

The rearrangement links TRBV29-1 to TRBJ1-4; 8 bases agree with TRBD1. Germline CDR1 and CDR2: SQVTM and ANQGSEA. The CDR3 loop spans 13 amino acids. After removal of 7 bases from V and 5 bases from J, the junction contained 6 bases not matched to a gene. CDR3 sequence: CSGRQGWNEKLFF. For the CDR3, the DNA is TGCAGCGGCCGACAGGGGTGGAATGAAAAACTGTTTTTT.